Below, 3 T cell receptor beta chains from the same sample are listed, as sequenced in a study of blood T cell repertoires in COVID-19. Profiled with immunoSEQ multiplex PCR; TCRdb holds only in-frame clones, not every one. Here the sample spans around 340,000 clones, roughly nine tenths being singletons. The sequenced sample was peripheral blood. Receptors were obtained from a woman in her sixties with COVID-19, enrolled during active disease.

Concerning this clone: The CDR3 end shows no conserved phenylalanine or tryptophan, and so a read error is likely. No DNA is shown, since the ends of the CDR3 on it are uncertain; the CDR3 is the one TCRdb lists. V usage is TRBV3-1 (or the pseudogene TRBV3-2) and J usage is TRBJ1-1; the DNA was not used to check the table's D call, TRBD1. Germline CDR1 LGHDT, CDR2 YNNKEL (reference sequence). The CDR3 sequence runs 11 residues, both termini included. The CDR3 region is CASSLGGRTAI.

CDR3 sequence: CASSAPDSSNQPQHF. The CDR3 coding sequence is TGTGCCAGCAGTGCGCCGGACAGTAGCAATCAGCCCCAGCATTTT. The chain couples TRBV28 to TRBJ1-5; tentative D call: TRBD1 (6 bases). The CDR3 sequence is 15 residues long. Germline CDR1 MDHEN, CDR2 SYDVKM. V shed 5 bases and J shed 0 bases, with 11 bases lying between them.

The chain joins TRBV5-1 to TRBJ2-5, with D possibly TRBD1 on 6 matching bases. The CDR3 sequence is 13 residues long. V lost 0 bases, J lost 6 bases, and 9 bases lay in between. CDR1 is SGHRS and CDR2 is YFSETQ in the germline V gene. CDR3 region: CASSLETGKTQYF. DNA for the CDR3: TGCGCCAGCAGCTTGGAGACAGGAAAGACCCAGTACTTC.